What follows are 19 T cell receptor beta chains derived from one specimen sequenced in a study of T cell changes during pregnancy in multiple sclerosis. Method: immunoSEQ multiplex PCR; TCRdb's copy keeps in-frame clones and lacks some. The sample consists of around 60,000 clones, about 93% of them appearing once. The material sequenced was CD4+ T cells from peripheral blood mononuclear cells, taken before pregnancy. The source is a female donor with multiple sclerosis, enrolled in a pregnancy study.

The chain combines TRBV6-4 with TRBJ1-3; D is perhaps TRBD1 (6 bases). This CDR3 has 16 amino acids. Germline-derived CDR1 and CDR2 are MRHNA and SNTAGT. Trimming left V 6 bases short and J 2 bases short, with 17 bases between. DNA for the CDR3: TGTGCCAGCAGGAAACAGGGTAAAGGGCCTGGAAACACCATATATTTT. Its translation is CASRKQGKGPGNTIYF.

The rearrangement links TRBV11-2 to TRBJ2-1, with a tentative D call TRBD1 (5 bases). V lost 3 bases and J lost 4, with 7 bases in between. The CDR3 has 13 residues. Germline V gene data show CDR1 as SGHAT and CDR2 as FQNNGV. CDR3 residues: CASSLGLYNEQFF. CDR3 nucleotides: TGTGCCAGCAGCTTGGGGCTATACAATGAGCAGTTCTTC.

This clone was recorded once. This chain uses TRBV14 with TRBJ1-3, with 7 positions matching TRBD1. CDR3 length equals 14 residues. Germline assignment: CDR1 SGHDN and CDR2 FVKESK. V gave up 4 bases and J gave up 4 bases; unmatched junction bases: 4. CDR3 sequence (DNA): TGTGCCAGCAGCCGTACAGGGGTCGGAAACACCATATATTTT. Protein sequence: CASSRTGVGNTIYF.

This sequence joins TRBV19 and TRBJ1-1, with D unresolved. Trimming removed 6 bases at V and 2 bases at J, with 19 bases between. The CDR3 consists of 16 residues. CDR1 is LNHDA and CDR2 is SQIVND in the germline V gene (reference sequence). The CDR3 loop is CASSRGRAIANTEAFF. CDR3 nucleotides: TGTGCCAGTAGCCGCGGGAGGGCAATAGCTAACACTGAAGCTTTCTTT.

The V call is TRBV4-3, the J call TRBJ2-2; 13 nucleotides match TRBD2. From germline, CDR1 is LGHNA and CDR2 YSLEER. This CDR3 is 19 amino acids long. Losses at the gene ends were 1 base for V and 2 bases for J; bases not matched to a gene: 7. CDR3 in amino acids: CASSQVFGTSGTNTGELFF. The CDR3 nucleotides are TGCGCCAGCAGCCAAGTTTTCGGGACTAGCGGGACAAACACCGGGGAGCTGTTTTTT.

The chain links TRBV18 to TRBJ2-7; possible D gene TRBD1, 5 bases. V lost 4 bases, J lost 0 bases, and 16 bases lay in between. This CDR3 region has 16 residues. The germline gives CDR1 KGHSH, CDR2 LQKENI. CDR3 nucleotides: TGTGCCAGCTCACGAACCCGGACATCCAGCTCCTACGAGCAGTACTTC. Its protein product is CASSRTRTSSSYEQYF.

V and J are TRBV2 and TRBJ2-1; D ambiguous. CDR1 and CDR2 from the germline V gene are SNHLY and FYNNEI. Between the trimmed V and J ends, which lost 2 bases and 9 bases, there was a span of 11 bases. The CDR3 covers 13 residues. CDR3 sequence (DNA): TGTGCCAGCAGTGAAAGTAATAGTCCTGAGCAGTTCTTC. It encodes CASSESNSPEQFF. Based on the CDR3 plus reference TRBV2 and TRBJ2-1, the full variable domain is EPEVTQTPSHQVTQMGQEVILRCVPISNHLYFYWYRQILGQKVEFLVSFYNNEISEKSEIFDDQFSVERPDGSNFTLKIRSTKLEDSAMYFCASSESNSPEQFFGPGTRLTVL.

This sequence joins TRBV7-3 and TRBJ2-2; TRBD2 might be the D (6 bases). This CDR3 comprises 14 residues. Germline V gene sequence: CDR1 SGHTA, CDR2 FQGTGA. The V gene lost 3 bases and the J gene lost 2 bases, with 7 bases spanning the gap. The CDR3, as DNA: TGTGCCAGCAGCTTGGCGGGAAACACCGGGGAGCTGTTTTTT. This gives the protein CASSLAGNTGELFF.

V is TRBV11-2 and J is TRBJ2-7; D uncertain. Looked up from germline, CDR1 is SGHAT and CDR2 is FQNNGV. Trimming took off 1 base at V and 4 bases at J, with 11 bases between the two ends. The CDR3 runs 14 residues. The CDR3 sequence is CASSLGWAFYEQYF. The CDR3 region has the DNA TGTGCCAGCAGCTTAGGTTGGGCTTTTTACGAGCAGTACTTC.

The CDR3 DNA reads TGTGCCAGCAGCGCGGGACAGGCCGGCTACACCTTC. As protein: CASSAGQAGYTF. V and J are TRBV11-3 and TRBJ1-2; 8 positions agree with TRBD1. CDR1 is SGHNT, CDR2 YENEEA, per germline. CDR3 length: 12 residues. J lost 8 bases, V lost 5 bases, and 4 bases had no gene match.

This clone was seen once. The CDR3 region is CASRGLFGTGSYGYTF. In nucleotides, the CDR3 is TGTGCCAGCAGGGGATTATTCGGGACAGGTTCCTATGGCTACACCTTC. V gene TRBV6-6 combines with J gene TRBJ1-2; 8 bases are a match to TRBD1. V was pared by 6 bases and J by 4 bases, with 13 bases of the junction left unmatched. Germline V gene data show CDR1 as MNHNY and CDR2 as SVGAGI (reference sequence). CDR3 length: 16 residues.

The rearrangement links TRBV18 to TRBJ2-7; 7 positions agree with TRBD2. The germline V gene encodes CDR1 KGHSH and CDR2 LQKENI. This CDR3 has 15 residues. After removal of 3 bases from V and 5 bases from J, the junction contained 10 bases not matched to a gene. The CDR3 spells CASSPGPGGGNEQYF. The CDR3 DNA sequence: TGTGCCAGCTCACCTGGCCCTGGGGGGGGGAACGAGCAGTACTTC.

The rearrangement links TRBV6-5 to TRBJ1-1, with D possibly matching TRBD1 (5 bases). Germline loops: CDR1 MNHEY, CDR2 SVGAGI. This CDR3 region has 12 residues. V shed 0 bases and J shed 11 bases, with 10 bases lying between them. In DNA, the CDR3 is TGTGCCAGCAGTTACTCTCAGGGAGGGGCTTTCTTT. Translating it yields CASSYSQGGAFF.

The V call is TRBV5-3, the J call TRBJ2-1, with D possibly matching TRBD1 (6 bases). TRBV5-3 is classed as an ORF, of uncertain function. V gave up 0 bases and J gave up 1 base, with 14 bases separating them. CDR3 length equals 17 residues. The CDR3 protein is CARSLVIRDKSYNEQFF. CDR3 sequence (DNA): TGTGCCAGAAGCTTGGTTATACGGGACAAATCCTACAATGAGCAGTTCTTC.

The chain links TRBV30 to TRBJ2-1; 10 bases are shared with TRBD2. This CDR3 is built from 18 residues. With V trimmed by 4 bases and J by 2 bases, 14 bases remained unmatched. Per the germline V gene, CDR1 is GTSNPN and CDR2 is SVGIG (reference sequence). This chain's CDR3 is CAWKDESGRAFPYNEQFF. In DNA, the CDR3 is TGTGCCTGGAAGGATGAGAGCGGGAGGGCTTTTCCCTACAATGAGCAGTTCTTC.

The chain employs TRBV9 and TRBJ2-7; 11 nucleotides match TRBD2. Germline values: CDR1 SGDLS, CDR2 YYNGEE. Trimming took 0 bases from V and 7 from J; bases not matched to a gene: 9. The CDR3 sequence is 16 residues long. This CDR3 is CASSVGTSGWASEQYF. For the CDR3, the DNA is TGTGCCAGCAGCGTAGGGACTAGCGGGTGGGCATCGGAGCAGTACTTC.

V usage is TRBV5-1 and J usage is TRBJ2-2, with TRBD2 identical over 7 bases. Germline V gene data show CDR1 as SGHRS and CDR2 as YFSETQ. There are 15 residues in the CDR3. Trimming took 0 bases from V and 5 from J; bases not matched to a gene: 4. The CDR3 sequence is CASSLGAGLTGELFF. CDR3 DNA: TGCGCCAGCAGCTTGGGAGCGGGACTTACCGGGGAGCTGTTTTTT.

The chain combines TRBV7-3 with TRBJ2-1, with TRBD2 matching 10 bases. Trimming at V came to 5 bases and at J to 0 bases, leaving 10 bases not matched to a gene. CDR3 length: 18 amino acids. Germline V gives CDR1 SGHTA, CDR2 FQGTGA. The CDR3 DNA reads as TGTGCCAGCAGCCCGGACACAGGACTAGCGGACTCCTACAATGAGCAGTTCTTC. Residues: CASSPDTGLADSYNEQFF.

The V and J genes are TRBV7-6 and TRBJ1-2, with D possibly TRBD1 on 5 matching bases. Per the germline V gene, CDR1 is SGHVS and CDR2 is FNYEAQ. The ends were cut back, 4 bases at V and 7 bases at J, with 13 bases in the middle. This CDR3 contains 13 residues. The CDR3 here is CASSWGEGSGYTF. The CDR3 coding sequence is TGTGCCAGCAGCTGGGGCGAAGGGTCTGGCTACACCTTC.